The subject of this entry is one T cell receptor (beta chain). This entry is derived from a study of blood T cell repertoires in COVID-19. The V gene's germline CDR1 is LNHDA and CDR2 SQIVND (reference sequence). With V trimmed by 5 bases and J by 4 bases, 10 bases remained unmatched. The CDR3 consists of 16 residues. Original methodology: Amplification of reference gene primers provided the estimated nucleated cell counts. Clones were read by immunoSEQ multiplex PCR, and TCRdb kept only the in-frame ones, dropping some. Clonal size and the V and J genes are those of that table, whereas D and trimming came from the DNA. This table holds about 200,000 clones, more than 65% found once.

The receptor was derived from a human donor in a cohort sampled during active COVID-19. The gene calls are TRBV19 and TRBJ2-2; 7 bases agree with TRBD1. Sequenced: peripheral blood. The CDR3 here is CASSEVGGATTGELFF. The CDR3 bases are TGTGCCAGTAGTGAGGTAGGGGGCGCGACCACCGGGGAGCTGTTTTTT.